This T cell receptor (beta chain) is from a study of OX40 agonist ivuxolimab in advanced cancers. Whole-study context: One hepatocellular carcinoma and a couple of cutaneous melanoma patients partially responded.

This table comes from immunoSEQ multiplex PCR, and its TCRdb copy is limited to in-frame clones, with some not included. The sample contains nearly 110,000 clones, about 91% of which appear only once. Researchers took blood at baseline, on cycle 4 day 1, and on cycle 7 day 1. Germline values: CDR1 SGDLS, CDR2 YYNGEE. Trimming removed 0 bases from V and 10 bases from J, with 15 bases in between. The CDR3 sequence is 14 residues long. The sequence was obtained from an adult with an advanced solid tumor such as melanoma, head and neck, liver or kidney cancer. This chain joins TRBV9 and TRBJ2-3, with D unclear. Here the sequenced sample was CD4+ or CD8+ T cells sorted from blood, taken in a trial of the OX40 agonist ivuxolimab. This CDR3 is CASSVDSGSLAQYF. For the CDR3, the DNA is TGTGCCAGCAGCGTAGATTCGGGTAGCTTGGCGCAGTATTTT.